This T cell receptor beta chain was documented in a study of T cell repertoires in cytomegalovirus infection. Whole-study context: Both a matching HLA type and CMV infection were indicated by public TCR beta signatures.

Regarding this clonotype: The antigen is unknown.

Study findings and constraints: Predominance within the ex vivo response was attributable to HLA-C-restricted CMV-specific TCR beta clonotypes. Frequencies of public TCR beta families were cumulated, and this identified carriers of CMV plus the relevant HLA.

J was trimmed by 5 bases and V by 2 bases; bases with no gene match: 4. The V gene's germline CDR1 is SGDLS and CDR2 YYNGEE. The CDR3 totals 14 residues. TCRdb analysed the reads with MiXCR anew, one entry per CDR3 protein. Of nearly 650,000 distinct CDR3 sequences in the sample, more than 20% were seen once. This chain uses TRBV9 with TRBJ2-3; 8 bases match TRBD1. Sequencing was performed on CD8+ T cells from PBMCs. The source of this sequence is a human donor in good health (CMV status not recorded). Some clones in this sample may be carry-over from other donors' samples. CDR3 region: CASSVGQAVDTQYF. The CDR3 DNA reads TGTGCCAGCAGCGTGGGACAGGCGGTAGATACGCAGTATTTT.